The rows below give T cell receptor beta chains drawn from one sample of a study of blood T cell repertoires in COVID-19. Only in-frame clones appear in the TCRdb table, and some are missing; sequencing was by immunoSEQ multiplex PCR. The sample shows 100,000 to 130,000 clones, around 92% of them seen only once. What was sequenced was peripheral blood. The receptors here all came from a man aged 40-49 years with active or convalescent COVID-19. CDR3s include the opening cysteine and the closing phenylalanine or tryptophan. The D gene is left open where the match is weak. Rows may omit the clone size; those that give it use once, few, many or a size class.

j_call: TRBJ2-7
clone_size: NA
d_call: TRBD1
v_call: TRBV9
cdr3_length: 14
cdr3_aa: CASSATGGGYEQYF
cdr3_nt: TGTGCCAGCAGCGCGACAGGGGGCGGCTACGAGCAGTACTTC

j_call: TRBJ2-7
clone_size: once
d_call: NA
v_call: TRBV2
cdr3_length: 12
cdr3_aa: CASKWESYEQYF
cdr3_nt: TGTGCCAGCAAGTGGGAGTCCTACGAGCAGTACTTC

j_call: TRBJ1-1
clone_size: NA
d_call: NA
v_call: TRBV7-9
cdr3_length: 14
cdr3_aa: CASSLEQGRLEAFF
cdr3_nt: TGTGCCAGCAGCTTAGAGCAGGGAAGACTCGAAGCTTTCTTT

j_call: TRBJ2-2
clone_size: NA
d_call: NA
v_call: TRBV3-1/TRBV3-2
cdr3_length: 15
cdr3_aa: CASSQELTVPGELFF
cdr3_nt: TGTGCCAGCAGCCAAGAACTAACCGTTCCCGGGGAGCTGTTTTTT

j_call: TRBJ1-6
clone_size: NA
d_call: NA
v_call: TRBV27
cdr3_length: 14
cdr3_aa: CATRQSSYNSPLHF
cdr3_nt: TGTGCCACCCGACAGAGCTCCTATAATTCACCCCTCCACTTT

j_call: TRBJ2-7
clone_size: NA
d_call: TRBD1
v_call: TRBV28
cdr3_length: 12
cdr3_aa: CASEGADYEQYF
cdr3_nt: TGTGCCTCCGAGGGGGCGGACTACGAGCAGTACTTC

j_call: TRBJ1-4
clone_size: NA
d_call: NA
v_call: TRBV6-4
cdr3_length: 15
cdr3_aa: CASRSEPGVNEKLFF
cdr3_nt: TGTGCCAGCAGGTCTGAGCCGGGGGTAAATGAAAAACTGTTTTTT

j_call: TRBJ1-5
clone_size: few
d_call: TRBD1
v_call: TRBV24-1
cdr3_length: 13
cdr3_aa: CATRGQANQPQHF
cdr3_nt: TGTGCCACCCGGGGACAGGCGAATCAGCCCCAGCATTTT

j_call: TRBJ2-2
clone_size: NA
d_call: TRBD2
v_call: TRBV5-4
cdr3_length: 16
cdr3_aa: CASSSTGTSGIGELFF
cdr3_nt: TGTGCCAGCAGCTCAACCGGGACTAGCGGGATCGGGGAGCTGTTTTTT

j_call: TRBJ2-3
clone_size: NA
d_call: NA
v_call: TRBV6-2/TRBV6-3
cdr3_length: 17
cdr3_aa: CASSYSKTSGQPDTQYF
cdr3_nt: TGTGCCAGCAGTTACTCGAAAACTAGTGGGCAACCAGATACGCAGTATTTT

j_call: TRBJ2-3
clone_size: NA
d_call: TRBD2
v_call: TRBV23-1
cdr3_length: 14
cdr3_aa: CATRLALDTDTQYF
cdr3_nt: TGCGCCACGAGACTAGCCCTAGACACAGATACGCAGTATTTT

j_call: TRBJ2-1
clone_size: NA
d_call: TRBD1
v_call: TRBV27
cdr3_length: 12
cdr3_aa: CASSPLQGARVF
cdr3_nt: TGTGCCAGCAGTCCTCTCCAGGGGGCGCGGGTCTTC

j_call: TRBJ2-1
clone_size: NA
d_call: TRBD2
v_call: TRBV30
cdr3_length: 15
cdr3_aa: CAWTKWREGNNEQFF
cdr3_nt: TGTGCCTGGACGAAGTGGCGGGAGGGGAACAATGAGCAGTTCTTC

j_call: TRBJ2-2
clone_size: NA
d_call: NA
v_call: TRBV11-2
cdr3_length: 15
cdr3_aa: CASSSTMLGTGELFF
cdr3_nt: TGTGCCAGCAGCTCCACTATGCTGGGCACCGGGGAGCTGTTTTTT

j_call: TRBJ1-4
clone_size: NA
d_call: TRBD1
v_call: TRBV19
cdr3_length: 14
cdr3_aa: CASRRQGANEKLFF
cdr3_nt: TGTGCCAGTAGGCGACAGGGGGCGAATGAAAAACTGTTTTTT

j_call: TRBJ2-2
clone_size: NA
d_call: TRBD2
v_call: TRBV10-3
cdr3_length: 15
cdr3_aa: CAISPSGGGTGELFF
cdr3_nt: TGTGCCATCAGTCCTAGCGGGGGCGGCACCGGGGAGCTGTTTTTT

j_call: TRBJ1-1
clone_size: NA
d_call: TRBD1
v_call: TRBV5-4
cdr3_length: 14
cdr3_aa: CASSYDRGRTEAFF
cdr3_nt: TGTGCCAGCAGCTACGACAGGGGTCGCACTGAAGCTTTCTTT

j_call: TRBJ1-4
clone_size: NA
d_call: NA
v_call: TRBV6-2/TRBV6-3
cdr3_length: 15
cdr3_aa: CASSRLGSHEEKLFF
cdr3_nt: TGTGCCAGCAGTCGTTTGGGCAGCCATGAAGAAAAACTGTTTTTT

j_call: TRBJ1-2
clone_size: NA
d_call: TRBD1
v_call: TRBV28
cdr3_length: 17
cdr3_aa: CASSLGSGRGRLYGYTF
cdr3_nt: TGTGCCAGCAGTTTGGGATCTGGCAGGGGGCGACTCTATGGCTACACCTTC

j_call: TRBJ1-3
clone_size: few
d_call: TRBD1
v_call: TRBV9
cdr3_length: 15
cdr3_aa: CASSVQGASGNTIYF
cdr3_nt: TGTGCCAGCAGCGTACAGGGGGCTTCTGGAAACACCATATATTTT

j_call: TRBJ1-1
clone_size: NA
d_call: NA
v_call: TRBV7-2
cdr3_length: 16
cdr3_aa: CASSPTGAPPNTEAFF
cdr3_nt: TGTGCCAGCAGCCCAACAGGAGCCCCCCCGAACACTGAAGCTTTCTTT

j_call: TRBJ2-1
clone_size: NA
d_call: TRBD2
v_call: TRBV5-1
cdr3_length: 16
cdr3_aa: CASSPTSGRSYNEQFF
cdr3_nt: TGCGCCAGCAGCCCGACTAGCGGGAGGTCCTACAATGAGCAGTTCTTC

j_call: TRBJ2-7
clone_size: NA
d_call: TRBD2
v_call: TRBV24-1
cdr3_length: 15
cdr3_aa: CATSDRTSGSNEQYF
cdr3_nt: TGTGCCACCAGTGATAGGACTAGCGGGAGTAACGAGCAGTACTTC

j_call: TRBJ1-5
clone_size: NA
d_call: NA
v_call: TRBV7-2
cdr3_length: 15
cdr3_aa: CASSPGGPRNQPQHF
cdr3_nt: TGTGCCAGCTCCCCCGGGGGGCCCCGCAATCAGCCCCAGCATTTT

j_call: TRBJ2-2
clone_size: NA
d_call: TRBD2
v_call: TRBV7-9
cdr3_length: 19
cdr3_aa: CASSSTEPSSGGNTGELFF
cdr3_nt: TGTGCCAGCAGCAGTACCGAACCTTCTAGCGGGGGGAACACCGGGGAGCTGTTTTTT

j_call: TRBJ2-7
clone_size: NA
d_call: NA
v_call: TRBV10-3
cdr3_length: 15
cdr3_aa: CAISEGQAILYEQYF
cdr3_nt: TGTGCCATCAGTGAGGGGCAGGCTATTCTCTACGAGCAGTACTTC

j_call: TRBJ2-3
clone_size: NA
d_call: TRBD2
v_call: TRBV10-3
cdr3_length: 15
cdr3_aa: CAITPGLAVTDTQYF
cdr3_nt: TGTGCCATCACCCCCGGACTAGCGGTCACAGATACGCAGTATTTT

j_call: TRBJ2-7
clone_size: NA
d_call: NA
v_call: TRBV5-1
cdr3_length: 14
cdr3_aa: CASSYERNPNEQYF
cdr3_nt: TGCGCCAGCAGCTACGAACGAAATCCTAACGAGCAGTACTTC